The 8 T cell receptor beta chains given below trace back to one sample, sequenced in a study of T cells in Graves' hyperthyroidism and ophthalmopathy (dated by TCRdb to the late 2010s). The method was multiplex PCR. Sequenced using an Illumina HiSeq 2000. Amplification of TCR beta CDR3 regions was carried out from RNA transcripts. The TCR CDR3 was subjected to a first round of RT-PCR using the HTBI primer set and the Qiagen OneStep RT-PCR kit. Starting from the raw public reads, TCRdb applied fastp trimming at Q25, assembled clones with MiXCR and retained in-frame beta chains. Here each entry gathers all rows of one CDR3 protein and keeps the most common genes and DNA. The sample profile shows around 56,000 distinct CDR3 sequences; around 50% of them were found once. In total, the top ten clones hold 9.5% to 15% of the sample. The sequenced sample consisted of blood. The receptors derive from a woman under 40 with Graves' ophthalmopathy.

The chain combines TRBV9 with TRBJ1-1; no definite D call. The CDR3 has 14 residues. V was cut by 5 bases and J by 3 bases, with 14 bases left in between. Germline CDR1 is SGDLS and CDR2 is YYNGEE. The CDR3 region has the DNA TGTGCCAGCAGTCTCTCCGGGGAGTACACTGAAGCTTTCTTT. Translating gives CASSLSGEYTEAFF. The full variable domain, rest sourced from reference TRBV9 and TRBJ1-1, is DSGVTQTPKHLITATGQRVTLRCSPRSGDLSVYWYQQSLDQGLQFLIQYYNGEERAKGNILERFSAQQFPDLHSELNLSSLELGDSALYFCASSLSGEYTEAFFGQGTRLTVV.

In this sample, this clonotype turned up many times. CDR3 sequence (DNA): TGCGCCAGCAGGGACAGGGGTTGCCCTTTTTACTATGAGCAGTTCTTC. The encoded protein is CASRDRGCPFYYEQFF. V usage is TRBV10-1 and J usage is TRBJ2-1; 9 nucleotides line up with TRBD1. Per the germline V gene, CDR1 is WNHNN and CDR2 is SYGVQD (reference sequence). This CDR3 contains 16 residues. The V gene end was trimmed by 6 bases and the J gene end by 8 bases; junction bases not matched to a gene: 14.

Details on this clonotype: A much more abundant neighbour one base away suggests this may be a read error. The CDR3 region has the DNA TGTGCCTGGAGTCCCCTGGGGTTGAAGGAGCAGTTCTTC. As protein: CAWSPLGLKEQFF. The chain combines TRBV30 with TRBJ2-1; D is undetermined. CDR1 is GTSNPN, CDR2 SVGIG, per germline (reference sequence). V was cut by 2 bases and J by 10 bases, with 15 bases left in between. CDR3 length: 13 residues.

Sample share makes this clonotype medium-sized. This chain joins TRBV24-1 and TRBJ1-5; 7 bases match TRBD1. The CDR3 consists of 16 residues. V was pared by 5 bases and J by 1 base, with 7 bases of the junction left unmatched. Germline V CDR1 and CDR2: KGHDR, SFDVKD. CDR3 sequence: CATSASGQPSNQPQHF. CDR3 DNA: TGTGCCACCAGTGCGTCGGGACAGCCAAGCAATCAGCCCCAGCATTTT.

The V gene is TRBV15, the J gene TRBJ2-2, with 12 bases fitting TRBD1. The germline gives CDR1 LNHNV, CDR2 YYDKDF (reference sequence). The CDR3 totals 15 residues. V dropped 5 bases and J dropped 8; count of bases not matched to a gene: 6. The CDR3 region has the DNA TGTGCCACCAGCTGGGGACAGGGGGCGGGAGGGGAGCTGTTTTTT. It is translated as CATSWGQGAGGELFF.

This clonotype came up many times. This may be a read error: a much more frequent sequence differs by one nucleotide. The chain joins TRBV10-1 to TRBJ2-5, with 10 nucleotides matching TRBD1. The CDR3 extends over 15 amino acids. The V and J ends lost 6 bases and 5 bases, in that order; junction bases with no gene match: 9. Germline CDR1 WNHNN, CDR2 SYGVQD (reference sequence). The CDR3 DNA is TGCGCCAGCAGAGGGGACAGGGGTTTTAGGGAGACCCAGTACTTC. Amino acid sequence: CASRGDRGFRETQYF.

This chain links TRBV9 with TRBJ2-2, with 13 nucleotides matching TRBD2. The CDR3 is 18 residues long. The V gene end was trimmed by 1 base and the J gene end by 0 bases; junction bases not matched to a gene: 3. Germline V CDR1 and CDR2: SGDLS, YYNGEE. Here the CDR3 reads CASSVPGLAGPNTGELFF. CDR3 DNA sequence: TGTGCCAGCAGCGTACCGGGACTAGCGGGACCGAACACCGGGGAGCTGTTTTTT. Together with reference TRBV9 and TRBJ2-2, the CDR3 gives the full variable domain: DSGVTQTPKHLITATGQRVTLRCSPRSGDLSVYWYQQSLDQGLQFLIQYYNGEERAKGNILERFSAQQFPDLHSELNLSSLELGDSALYFCASSVPGLAGPNTGELFFGEGSRLTVL.

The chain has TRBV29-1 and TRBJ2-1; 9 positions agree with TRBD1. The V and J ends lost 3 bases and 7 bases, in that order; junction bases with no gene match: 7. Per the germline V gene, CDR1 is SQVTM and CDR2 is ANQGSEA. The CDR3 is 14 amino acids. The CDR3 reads CSVDEGQGINEQFF. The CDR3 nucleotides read TGCAGCGTTGATGAGGGACAGGGCATTAATGAGCAGTTCTTC.